The sequence of this T cell receptor (beta chain) was determined in a study of T-cell reconstitution after alpha-beta-depleted transplantation in children. Overall study findings and caveats: T-cell numbers and diversity one year post-transplant derived largely from freshly generated T cells.

This clonotype was seen repeatedly, ten times or more. What it recognizes is unknown. The germline CDR1 and CDR2 sequences are MDHEN and SYDVKM. The CDR3 has 12 amino acids. V was cut by 6 bases and J by 3 bases, with 5 bases left in between. Molecular barcoding with unique molecular identifiers was used for the TCRbeta library. One entry per CDR3 protein, called by TCRdb with MiXCR from the PCR reads. The sample contains about 290,000 distinct CDR3 sequences, 10% of which appear only once. The receptor comes from a boy younger than two with acute myeloid leukemia, due to receive a stem cell transplant. Material: PBMCs, obtained before TCRalphabeta/CD19-depleted stem cell transplant. V is TRBV28 and J is TRBJ2-2; D unclear. The CDR3 region is CASREDTGELFF. In nucleotides, the CDR3 is TGTGCCAGCAGAGAGGACACCGGGGAGCTGTTTTTT.